This TCR beta chain was identified during a study of blood T cell repertoires in COVID-19. Produced via immunoSEQ multiplex PCR; TCRdb's table is partial and in-frame only. The sample carries approximately 61,000 clones, about 80% recorded once. The germline gives CDR1 KGHSH, CDR2 LQKENI. Deletions cut 5 bases from V and 2 bases from J, with 7 bases between. There are 13 residues in the CDR3. Only a few counts were recorded for this clone. The sample was peripheral blood. V gene TRBV18 combines with J gene TRBJ1-5; D not certain. The TCR originated in a man of 80 years or more with active or convalescent COVID-19. The CDR3 DNA reads as TGTGCCAGCTCATGGTCAGGCAATCAGCCCCAGCATTTT. Amino acids: CASSWSGNQPQHF.